This T cell receptor (beta chain) appears in the sequencing data of a study of identical twins. Study outcomes and limitations: Alpha sequences out of frame and shared by twins had excess low generation probability. The study found weaker excess twin sharing in beta out-of-frame sequences.

A universal primer site came from template switching; cDNA carried unique molecular identifiers. MiXCR was run by TCRdb on the 5' RACE reads, yielding one entry per CDR3 protein. The top ten hold approximately 0.25% of the sample, which has 1.5 million to 2 million distinct CDR3 sequences, less than 40% seen once. The table lists this clonotype with a few counts. Its cognate antigen is unknown. One end of the junction varies from germline; a read error may be responsible. The CDR3 covers 15 residues. The germline V gene has CDR1 MDHEN and CDR2 SYDVKM. Specimen: cord blood. This rearrangement joins TRBV28 to TRBJ2-1; D is perhaps TRBD2 (6 bases). The source is a newborn girl in good health. The CDR3 DNA is TGTGCCAGTAGTTTCGGGGGTTGGTATTGGAGTGAGCAGTTCTTC. Residues: CASSFGGWYWSEQFF.